The present entry profiles one TCR beta chain with its context. This receptor's antigen is unknown. No base quality information exists; no much larger clone differs at one position. RNA was extracted with the RNeasy kit and roughly 0.45 to 1 ug was reverse transcribed using random hexamers. TCR beta CDR3 regions were amplified with the immunoSEQ multiplex PCR assay covering 54 Vbeta and 13 Jbeta segments. PCR amplification bias was corrected by using a synthetic template baseline for primer optimization and computational correction. The study's processing was this. Only productive sequences were kept, with reads annotated to V, D and J genes according to IMGT and analyzed in immunoSEQ Analyzer. Clonality was calculated as one minus the Shannon entropy normalized by log2 of the number of productive unique sequences. For each patient and control, public and private clones were evaluated among the 100 most prevalent clones. Clones were defined as Susac-specific if absent from the healthy and MS cohorts, from under 1,200 published viral clones and from other ImmuneACCESS disease sequences. The raw public data were reprocessed by TCRdb itself: fastp quality trimming at Q25, MiXCR clonotype calling, in-frame beta chains only. Each CDR3 protein appears once, grouped with its most common genes and DNA. These V and J calls derive from TCRdb rather than the authors' analysis. The sample table shows some 300,000 distinct CDR3 sequences, and roughly 85% are seen once. The biggest ten clones account for around 0.21% of the sample.

Peripheral blood CD8+ and CD4+ T cells from healthy donors, Susac syndrome patients and multiple sclerosis patients were profiled by high-throughput TCR beta sequencing. Multiple sclerosis controls were treatment-naive patients with stable or active relapsing-remitting disease fulfilling revised McDonald criteria. CD8+ TEMRA cells were enriched by FACS, while bulk CD8+ and CD4+ T cells were purified by magnetic negative isolation. Blood was collected in EDTA tubes and processed within 24 hours, with PBMCs isolated through density gradient centrifugation. PBMCs destined for TCR sequencing were cryopreserved in liquid nitrogen and later thawed in a 37 °C water bath. A purity of at least 90% was achieved for sorted or isolated CD4+, CD8+ and CD8+ TEMRA cells. The sample originates from a study of CD8 T cells in Susac syndrome (dated by TCRdb to about 2019). In the study overall: The study used repertoire sequencing to test whether antigen drove CD8+ T cell activation and differentiation in Susac syndrome. The study compared CD8+ T cell repertoire clonality among over 9 healthy donors, 14 Susac syndrome patients and roughly 16 multiple sclerosis patients.

The investigation overall reported the following: The study acknowledged that relatively few individuals were included in the TCR sequencing and HLA analysis.

Relative to germline, V is 3 bases shorter and J is 6 bases shorter, with 12 bases between their ends. The CDR3 covers 14 residues, taking in both the cysteine and the phenylalanine. Only the CDR3 portion is preserved as DNA: 42 bases, with reading frame beginning at the first base. From the germline V gene, CDR1 is MNHEY and CDR2 is SVGEGT. The receptor's source is a human donor with multiple sclerosis. The chain uses TRBV6-2 or TRBV6-3 and TRBJ1-5; the D gene is possibly TRBD1, with 6 bases matching. The sequenced sample consisted of CD8+ T cells from PBMCs. CDR3 sequence: CASSYRAGAQPQHF. The DNA is as follows: TGTGCCAGCAGTTATCGTGCGGGGGCTCAGCCCCAGCATTTT.